The subject of this entry is one TCR beta chain. These data come from a study of blood T cell repertoires in COVID-19. V was pared by 0 bases and J by 7 bases, with 4 bases between. CDR1 is SGHDT, CDR2 YYEEEE, per germline. The CDR3 covers 11 residues. Method: immunoSEQ multiplex PCR; TCRdb's copy keeps in-frame clones and lacks some. The sample comprises around 130,000 clones, around 77% of which are singletons, and over 6.5% rests with the top ten. This sequence joins TRBV5-6 and TRBJ1-1; D unclear. What was sequenced was peripheral blood. This TCR was recovered from a human donor in a cohort sampled during active COVID-19. CDR3: CASSLGSEAFF. The CDR3 DNA is TGTGCCAGCAGCTTGGGGAGTGAAGCTTTCTTT.